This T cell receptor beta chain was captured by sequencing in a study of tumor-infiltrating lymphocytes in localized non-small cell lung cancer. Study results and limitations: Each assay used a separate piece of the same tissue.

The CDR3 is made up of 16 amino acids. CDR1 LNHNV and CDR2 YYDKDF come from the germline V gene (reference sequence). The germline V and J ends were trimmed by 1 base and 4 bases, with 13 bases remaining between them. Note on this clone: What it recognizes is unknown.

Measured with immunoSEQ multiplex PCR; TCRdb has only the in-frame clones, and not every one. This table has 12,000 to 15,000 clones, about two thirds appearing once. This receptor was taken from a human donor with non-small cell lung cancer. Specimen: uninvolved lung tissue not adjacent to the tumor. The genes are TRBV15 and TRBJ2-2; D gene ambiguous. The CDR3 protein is CATSRGSSHGTGELFF. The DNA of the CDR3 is TGTGCCACCAGCAGAGGTAGCTCTCACGGCACCGGGGAGCTGTTTTTT.